This T cell receptor (beta chain) was retrieved from a study of control samples from healthy donors and cancer patients. Libraries were prepared by immunoSEQ multiplex PCR; TCRdb keeps only in-frame clonotypes and omits some of them. Here the sample spans about 220,000 clones, roughly 94% being singletons. Trimming pared 8 bases from V and 4 bases from J, leaving 14 bases between. The V gene's germline CDR1 is MDHEN and CDR2 SYDVKM. The CDR3 consists of 13 residues. The chain links TRBV28 to TRBJ1-2; D is perhaps TRBD1 (6 bases). Material: blood. The TCR was taken from a man in his fifties in good health. The CDR3 sequence: CASFGGRSYGYTF. CDR3 DNA: TGTGCCAGCTTCGGGGGGCGAAGCTATGGCTACACCTTC.